This T cell receptor (beta chain) is from a study of blood T cell repertoires in COVID-19. Study at large: Italy, Spain and the United States were the sources of the convalescent and acute COVID-19 samples. The cDNA or gDNA used as material had been derived from T cells, B-cell-depleted T cells, or PBMCs.

TCRdb keeps only in-frame clones here, not all; method: immunoSEQ multiplex PCR. The sample shows about 400,000 clones, about 90% of them seen only once. This clone was seen a handful of times. Trimming removed 5 bases from V and 6 bases from J, with 8 bases in between. The length of the CDR3 is 13 residues. CDR1 and CDR2 (germline): SGHAT, FQDESV (reference sequence). The rearrangement joins TRBV11-1 to TRBJ1-6; D may be TRBD1 (6 bases). Sample: PBMCs or T cells enriched from blood (not recorded which). The receptor comes from a man aged 40-50 years in a cohort exposed to, infected with or recovered from COVID-19 (not recorded which). CDR3 sequence: CASSEQGNSPLHF. The CDR3 DNA reads TGTGCCAGCAGCGAACAGGGTAATTCACCCCTCCACTTT.